This T cell receptor beta chain was retrieved from a study of T cells in narcolepsy. On the study more broadly: Patients with NT1 or NT2 and healthy control donors were enrolled. Study findings and constraints: Autoreactive clonotypes reportedly recurred in blood of same and different patients, not controls. In some patient and control memory CD4+ samples, autoreactive clones were absent.

TCRdb's copy holds only in-frame clones and misses some; the assay was immunoSEQ multiplex PCR. The sample comprises about 32,000 clones, roughly 77% of which are singletons, and 1.1% rests with the top ten. This clone has just a few counts. Antigen specificity is unknown. Looked up from germline, CDR1 is SGDLS and CDR2 is YYNGEE. The CDR3 contains 12 residues. V was cut by 2 bases and J by 6 bases, with 8 bases left in between. The source of this sequence is a human donor with narcolepsy. The chain employs TRBV9 and TRBJ1-2; D gene uncertain. Source material: CD45RA- memory CD4+ T cells from PBMCs. The CDR3 protein is CASSVNRNGYTF. CDR3 coding DNA: TGTGCCAGCAGCGTGAACCGGAATGGCTACACCTTC.